The clone carrying this TCR beta chain was seen at least ten times. The antigen is unknown. Time point of the sample: technical triplicate 2. Unsorted libraries were generated from 2 million PBMCs held at -80 degrees C. The data derive from a study of neurological immune-mediated disorders. Study conclusions and caveats: Whereas HTLV-1-associated myelopathy showed the most TCR clonal expansion, multiple sclerosis showed the least, with levels below those of healthy controls.

There are 17 residues in the CDR3. The germline gives CDR1 DFQATT, CDR2 SNEGSKA (reference sequence). Losses at the gene ends were 3 bases for V and 4 bases for J; bases not matched to a gene: 13. Synthesis of cDNA used 5'RACE (with 10-nucleotide random UMIs). Per sequencing run, 15-18 subjects together gave over 180 million TCR-beta sequences. TCRdb re-analysed the 5' RACE reads in MiXCR, keeping a single row per CDR3 protein. Of about 59,000 distinct CDR3 sequences in the sample, about 25% were seen once. The sample comprised PBMCs. This receptor was obtained from a man aged 55 to 69 with HTLV-1-associated myelopathy (HAM/TSP). V gene TRBV20-1 combines with J gene TRBJ2-3; 10 nucleotides line up with TRBD2. CDR3 sequence: CSASPARLAGDPDTQYF. DNA for the CDR3: TGCAGTGCTAGTCCCGCGAGGCTAGCGGGAGACCCAGATACGCAGTATTTT.